This entry lists 32 T cell receptor beta chains sequenced from one sample in a study of T cell repertoires in cytomegalovirus infection. TCRdb reprocessed the reads with MiXCR, giving one entry per CDR3 protein. The data hold under 850,000 distinct CDR3 sequences, with around a third observed a single time. Their antigens remain unidentified. The sequencing here drew on cultured PBMCs, taken from culture after CMV antigen stimulation. These receptors all come from a human donor in good health (CMV status not recorded). Some clones in this sample may be carry-over from other donors' samples.

The V and J genes are TRBV20-1 and TRBJ2-5, with D tentatively TRBD1 (5 bases). This CDR3 contains 14 residues. Germline V lookup: CDR1 DFQATT, CDR2 SNEGSKA (reference sequence). V lost 6 bases and J 5 bases, leaving 19 bases between the germline ends. In nucleotides, the CDR3 is TGCAGTGCCCACTCGTGGGGCGTGGGCGAGACCCAGTACTTC. Its protein product is CSAHSWGVGETQYF.

This clonotype was counted between two and nine times. The chain uses TRBV4-1 and TRBJ2-1, with D maybe TRBD1 (6 bases). The CDR3 length is 16 residues. The V end lost 6 bases, the J end lost 4 bases, and 19 bases lay between the germline ends. Germline CDR1 reads MGHRA; CDR2 reads YSYEKL. In nucleotides, the CDR3 is TGCGCCAGCAGATCCCCGACAGGCACCTCGTACAATGAGCAGTTCTTC. This gives the protein CASRSPTGTSYNEQFF.

The chain is built from TRBV11-2 and TRBJ2-3; 13 positions match TRBD2. The germline CDR1 and CDR2 sequences are SGHAT and FQNNGV. The junction had 14 bases not matched to a gene; V was cut back by 5 bases and J by 6 bases. CDR3 size: 18 residues. The CDR3 loop is CASSQHPRGLAGPDTQYF. The CDR3 DNA follows: TGTGCCAGCAGCCAACACCCCAGGGGACTAGCGGGACCGGATACGCAGTATTTT.

In DNA, the CDR3 is TGTGCCAGTCAGTCTCGGCCCCACAGCGGGGCGCGCCATTCACCCCTCCACTTT. Its protein product is CASQSRPHSGARHSPLHF. V gene TRBV27 combines with J gene TRBJ1-6, with a tentative D call TRBD1 (5 bases). Per germline, CDR1 MNHEY and CDR2 SMNVEV (reference sequence). Trimming cost V 9 bases and J 8 bases, with 29 bases left between them. The CDR3 sequence is 18 residues long.

The CDR3 region has the DNA TGTGCCAGCGGATTACGAGGGGCAACTAATGAAAAACTGTTTTTT. It is translated as CASGLRGATNEKLFF. This chain uses TRBV7-8 with TRBJ1-4; D might be TRBD1 (5 bases). The germline gives CDR1 SGHVS, CDR2 FQNEAQ. Between the trimmed V and J ends, which lost 8 bases and 0 bases, there was a span of 13 bases. The CDR3 has 15 amino acids. Full variable domain (missing parts from reference TRBV7-8 and TRBJ1-4): GAGVSQSPRYKVAKRGQDVALRCDPISGHVSLFWYQQALGQGPEFLTYFQNEAQLDKSGLPSDRFFAERPEGSVSTLKIQRTQQEDSAVYLCASGLRGATNEKLFFGSGTQLSVL.

The chain is built from TRBV20-1 and TRBJ2-7, with a possible D match to TRBD2 (5 bases). CDR3 length: 15 amino acids. With 5 bases removed from V and 0 bases from J, the gap between germline ends came to 17 bases. Germline V gives CDR1 DFQATT, CDR2 SNEGSKA (reference sequence). This CDR3 is CSAPKTLRGSYEQYF. The CDR3 DNA reads as TGCAGTGCTCCAAAAACGCTCCGGGGCTCCTACGAGCAGTACTTC.

This clonotype was observed a few times. V and J are TRBV19 and TRBJ1-1, with D possibly being TRBD1 (5 bases). Trimming shortened V by 7 bases and J by 3 bases, and 21 bases separated the two germline ends. This CDR3 comprises 16 residues. In germline, CDR1 is LNHDA, CDR2 SQIVND (reference sequence). The CDR3 DNA reads as TGTGCCAGTACCCCCCCGCGCTGGGGGAGAGACACTGAAGCTTTCTTT. It codes for CASTPPRWGRDTEAFF.

The table lists this clonotype with many counts. The chain is built from TRBV7-6 and TRBJ2-5; 8 bases match TRBD2. The J segment lost 5 bases and the V segment lost 3 bases, leaving 5 bases of the junction unmatched. The germline V gene encodes CDR1 SGHVS and CDR2 FNYEAQ. The CDR3 is made up of 14 amino acids. Written as DNA, the CDR3 is TGTGCCAGCAGCTTCTCAGCGGGAGTTGAGACCCAGTACTTC. Protein: CASSFSAGVETQYF. Supplemented by reference TRBV7-6 and TRBJ2-5, the full variable domain reads GAGVSQSPRYKVTKRGQDVALRCDPISGHVSLYWYRQALGQGPEFLTYFNYEAQQDKSGLPNDRFSAERPEGSISTLTIQRTEQRDSAMYRCASSFSAGVETQYFGPGTRLLVL.

The V gene is TRBV6-5, the J gene TRBJ1-1; D unclear. This CDR3 is 13 amino acids long. Germline V CDR1 and CDR2: MNHEY, SVGAGI. V gave up 2 bases and J gave up 4 bases, with 8 bases separating them. CDR3 nucleotide sequence: TGTGCCAGCAGTTACGTCCGGGGCACTGAAGCTTTCTTT. Residues: CASSYVRGTEAFF.

This clonotype has ten or more counts. This chain links TRBV7-8 with TRBJ2-5; a possible D gene is TRBD2 (5 bases). V lost 4 bases to trimming and J lost 4 bases, with 13 bases between them. Germline V lookup: CDR1 SGHVS, CDR2 FQNEAQ. The CDR3 is 14 amino acids. The chain's CDR3 is CASSYLGSSETQYF. The CDR3 coding sequence is TGTGCCAGCAGCTATCTGGGGAGCTCAGAGACCCAGTACTTC.

The table lists this clonotype with a few counts. This chain connects TRBV7-2 to TRBJ2-3; TRBD2 matches 8 bases. Germline CDR1 SGHTA, CDR2 FQGNSA. Trimming cost V 2 bases and J 3 bases; bases outside gene matches: 4. The CDR3 consists of 15 residues. The DNA for the CDR3 is TGTGCCAGCAGCTTACAAGCGGGAGCGACAGATACGCAGTATTTT. Its protein is CASSLQAGATDTQYF. The whole variable domain, filled in from reference TRBV7-2 and TRBJ2-3, reads GAGVSQSPSNKVTEKGKDVELRCDPISGHTALYWYRQSLGQGLEFLIYFQGNSAPDKSGLPSDRFSAERTGGSVSTLTIQRTQQEDSAVYLCASSLQAGATDTQYFGPGTRLTVL.

V is TRBV20-1 and J is TRBJ2-7, with TRBD2 matching 11 bases. The V segment lost 6 bases and the J segment 4 bases; nucleotides outside the gene matches: 8. This CDR3 contains 14 residues. Germline lookup yields CDR1 DFQATT and CDR2 SNEGSKA (reference sequence). The CDR3 region is CSARLAGGNYEQYF. CDR3 DNA: TGCAGTGCAAGGCTAGCGGGAGGTAATTACGAGCAGTACTTC.

As regards this clonotype: A read error may account for a junction end that differs from germline. The chain employs TRBV7-2 and TRBJ2-6; D is possibly TRBD1 (5 bases). Germline CDR1 and CDR2: SGHTA and FQGNSA. The CDR3 contains 16 residues. CDR3 sequence (DNA): TGTGCCAGCAGCTCACTCAAGGGCTCTGGGGCCTACGTCCTGACTTTC. It yields the protein CASSSLKGSGAYVLTF.

This clonotype occurred many times. The chain combines TRBV7-2 with TRBJ2-5; the match to TRBD2 covers 10 bases. Trimming at V came to 0 bases and at J to 5 bases, leaving 3 bases not matched to a gene. CDR1 and CDR2 from the germline V gene are SGHTA and FQGNSA. This CDR3 spans 15 amino acids. The CDR3: CASSLALAGVETQYF. DNA for the CDR3: TGTGCCAGCAGCTTAGCGCTAGCGGGAGTGGAGACCCAGTACTTC.

The table lists this clonotype with many counts. The chain employs TRBV7-6 and TRBJ1-1, with TRBD1 matching over 7 bases. The germline V gene has CDR1 SGHVS and CDR2 FNYEAQ. CDR3 length: 13 residues. Losses at the gene ends were 3 bases for V and 4 bases for J; bases not matched to a gene: 2. As DNA, the CDR3 is TGTGCCAGCAGCTTGGGACAGAGCACTGAAGCTTTCTTT. Its translation is CASSLGQSTEAFF.

As for this clonotype: A clone one base away is much larger, so this may be a read error. The V gene is TRBV5-4, the J gene TRBJ2-5, with D possibly TRBD1 on 6 matching bases. The V end was cut by 4 bases, the J end by 3 bases, with 7 bases between. Germline V gene lookup returns CDR1 SGHNT and CDR2 YYREEE (reference sequence). The CDR3 loop spans 12 amino acids. The DNA for the CDR3 is TGTGCCAGCAGCCGGGACAAAGAGACCCAGTACTTC. The encoded protein is CASSRDKETQYF.

The CDR3 region has the DNA TGTGCCATACTAAGGAGGATTACTAACACCGGGGAGCTGTTTTTT. Translation gives CAILRRITNTGELFF. This chain joins TRBV2 and TRBJ2-2, with D possibly TRBD2 on 5 matching bases. The germline V and J ends were trimmed by 10 bases and 2 bases, with 17 bases remaining between them. The CDR3 sequence is 15 residues long. Germline V gene sequence: CDR1 SNHLY, CDR2 FYNNEI. Full variable domain (remainder filled in from reference TRBV2 and TRBJ2-2): EPEVTQTPSHQVTQMGQEVILRCVPISNHLYFYWYRQILGQKVEFLVSFYNNEISEKSEIFDDQFSVERPDGSNFTLKIRSTKLEDSAMYFCAILRRITNTGELFFGEGSRLTVL.

This chain uses TRBV7-6 with TRBJ1-1, with D maybe TRBD1 (5 bases). Trimming shortened V by 5 bases and J by 9 bases, and 19 bases separated the two germline ends. Germline V gene lookup returns CDR1 SGHVS and CDR2 FNYEAQ. This CDR3 comprises 14 residues. This CDR3 reads CASSPDRSVQQAFF. The CDR3 coding sequence is TGTGCCAGCAGCCCTGACAGATCCGTACAACAAGCTTTCTTT.

In its sample, this clonotype was seen once. The chain has TRBV7-4 and TRBJ1-2, with 9 bases identical to TRBD1. The CDR3 runs to 12 residues. Per germline, CDR1 SGHVT and CDR2 SQSDAQ. The ends lost 3 bases at V and 9 bases at J; junction bases unmatched: 2. The CDR3 here is CASSFGQGSYTF. Here the CDR3 DNA reads TGTGCCAGCAGCTTCGGACAGGGGAGCTACACCTTC.

The chain links TRBV5-6 to TRBJ1-5; D possibly corresponds to TRBD1 (5 bases). Deletions cut 0 bases from V and 6 bases from J, with 10 bases between. The CDR3 is 14 residues long. The germline gives CDR1 SGHDT, CDR2 YYEEEE. The CDR3 is CASSLGGRVQPQHF. In nucleotides, the CDR3 is TGTGCCAGCAGCTTGGGAGGCAGGGTTCAGCCCCAGCATTTT.

This clonotype appeared many times. The rearrangement links TRBV7-2 to TRBJ2-7, with TRBD2 identical over 8 bases. The CDR3 extends over 15 amino acids. Trimming took 1 base from V and 2 from J; bases not matched to a gene: 4. The germline V gene has CDR1 SGHTA and CDR2 FQGNSA. DNA of the CDR3: TGTGCCAGCAGCTTAGTCTTTAGCGGGACCTACGAGCAGTACTTC. It is translated as CASSLVFSGTYEQYF. Together with reference TRBV7-2 and TRBJ2-7, the CDR3 gives the full variable domain: GAGVSQSPSNKVTEKGKDVELRCDPISGHTALYWYRQSLGQGLEFLIYFQGNSAPDKSGLPSDRFSAERTGGSVSTLTIQRTQQEDSAVYLCASSLVFSGTYEQYFGPGTRLTVT.

The rearrangement uses TRBV6-2 or TRBV6-3 and TRBJ2-4; D is perhaps TRBD2 (5 bases). Trimming took off 2 bases at V and 0 bases at J, with 11 bases between the two ends. CDR1 MNHEY and CDR2 SVGEGT come from the germline V gene. The CDR3 has 16 amino acids. CDR3: CASSYVDSVAKNIQYF. CDR3 nucleotides: TGTGCCAGCAGTTACGTGGACTCGGTAGCCAAAAACATTCAGTACTTC.

This clonotype was observed at least ten times. The rearrangement joins TRBV12-3 or TRBV12-4 to TRBJ1-1; 7 bases match TRBD1. After removal of 6 bases from V and 4 bases from J, the junction contained 8 bases not matched to a gene. The CDR3 covers 14 residues. The CDR3 DNA sequence: TGTGCCAGCAGCATGACAGGGCGGGTCACTGAAGCTTTCTTT. Translating gives CASSMTGRVTEAFF.

CDR3 region: CASSSGRTSFSDTQYF. CDR3 bases: TGTGCCAGCAGCTCGGGGAGGACTAGCTTCTCAGATACGCAGTATTTT. The chain has TRBV11-2 and TRBJ2-3; 8 positions match TRBD2. Unmatched junction bases numbered 10, after V lost 4 bases and J lost 4 bases. The CDR3 spans 16 residues. Germline CDR1 SGHAT, CDR2 FQNNGV. The full variable domain, rest sourced from reference TRBV11-2 and TRBJ2-3, is EAGVAQSPRYKIIEKRQSVAFWCNPISGHATLYWYQQILGQGPKLLIQFQNNGVVDDSQLPKDRFSAERLKGVDSTLKIQPAKLEDSAVYLCASSSGRTSFSDTQYFGPGTRLTVL.

The chain couples TRBV12-5 to TRBJ2-2, with a possible D match to TRBD1 (6 bases). The CDR3 contains 18 residues. The germline CDR1 and CDR2 sequences are LGHNT and FRNRAP. The V gene lost 5 bases and the J gene lost 2 bases, with 21 bases spanning the gap. Written as DNA, the CDR3 is TGTGCTAGTGGTAACCTCGGACCGGGGACAACTAACACCGGGGAGCTGTTTTTT. Amino acid sequence: CASGNLGPGTTNTGELFF.

This chain connects TRBV19 to TRBJ2-4; unclear D gene. Between the trimmed V and J ends, which lost 5 bases and 8 bases, there was a span of 10 bases. The V gene's germline CDR1 is LNHDA and CDR2 SQIVND (reference sequence). CDR3 size: 12 residues. The CDR3 here is CASSWAADIQYF. The CDR3 DNA sequence: TGTGCCAGTAGTTGGGCGGCGGACATTCAGTACTTC. The full variable domain, in which reference TRBV19 and TRBJ2-4 provide the parts outside the CDR3, is DGGITQSPKYLFRKEGQNVTLSCEQNLNHDAMYWYRQDPGQGLRLIYYSQIVNDFQKGDIAEGYSVSREKKESFPLTVTSAQKNPTAFYLCASSWAADIQYFGAGTRLSVL.

This chain uses TRBV2 with TRBJ2-7; D remains ambiguous. V was trimmed by 5 bases and J by 0 bases, leaving 11 bases between them. Looked up from germline, CDR1 is SNHLY and CDR2 is FYNNEI. This CDR3 is 14 amino acids long. CDR3 DNA sequence: TGTGCCAGCAGTAACGGCCTTAGCTCCTACGAGCAGTACTTC. Translation: CASSNGLSSYEQYF.

This clonotype was counted ten times or more. This chain uses TRBV7-9 with TRBJ2-5; D is possibly TRBD2 (5 bases). Trimming shortened V by 1 base and J by 0 bases, and 9 bases separated the two germline ends. CDR1 is SEHNR and CDR2 is FQNEAQ in the germline V gene (reference sequence). The CDR3 runs 15 residues. CDR3 in DNA: TGTGCCAGCAGCTTAGGAGGCGGGTACCAAGAGACCCAGTACTTC. This encodes CASSLGGGYQETQYF.

This chain joins TRBV18 and TRBJ1-1; 10 nucleotides align to TRBD1. CDR3 length equals 15 residues. Germline lookup yields CDR1 KGHSH and CDR2 LQKENI. Losses at the gene ends were 4 bases for V and 3 bases for J; bases not matched to a gene: 5. The CDR3 reads CASSLRTGGDTEAFF. In nucleotides, the CDR3 is TGTGCCAGCTCACTCCGGACAGGGGGGGACACTGAAGCTTTCTTT.

The CDR3 spells CSASFSTGGTDTQYF. CDR3 bases: TGCAGTGCTTCCTTCTCTACCGGCGGCACAGATACGCAGTATTTT. The chain recombines TRBV20-1 with TRBJ2-3; D is unresolved. V was cut by 5 bases and J by 1 base, with 16 bases left in between. In germline, CDR1 is DFQATT, CDR2 SNEGSKA (reference sequence). The CDR3 spans 15 residues.

This chain joins TRBV12-3 or TRBV12-4 and TRBJ1-2; D unclear. This CDR3 comprises 14 residues. Trimming shortened V by 6 bases and J by 1 base, and 12 bases separated the two germline ends. The CDR3 bases are TGTGCCAGCAGGGACGGAGCCTTTAACTATGGCTACACCTTC. It encodes CASRDGAFNYGYTF.

This clonotype was observed a few times. The gene calls are TRBV7-9 and TRBJ2-5; D is possibly TRBD1 or TRBD2 (6 bases each). From germline, CDR1 is SEHNR and CDR2 FQNEAQ (reference sequence). The CDR3 sequence is 17 residues long. The ends were cut back, 4 bases at V and 5 bases at J, with 23 bases in the middle. In nucleotides, the CDR3 is TGTGCCAGCAGCTCACTACCAGGAGGGGGGACGGGGGAGACCCAGTACTTC. Translating gives CASSSLPGGGTGETQYF.